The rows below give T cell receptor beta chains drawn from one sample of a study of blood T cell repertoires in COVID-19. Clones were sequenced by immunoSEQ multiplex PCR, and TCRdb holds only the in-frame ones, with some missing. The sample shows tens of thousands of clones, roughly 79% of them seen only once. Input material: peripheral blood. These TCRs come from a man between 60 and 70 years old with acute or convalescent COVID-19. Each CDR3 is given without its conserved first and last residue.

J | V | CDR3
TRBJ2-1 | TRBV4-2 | ASSTRLAGGLVSSYNEQF
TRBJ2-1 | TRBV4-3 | ASSPSEGNNEQF
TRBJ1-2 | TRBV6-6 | ASSYPKRSTHYGYT
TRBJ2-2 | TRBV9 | ASSVRGDANTGELF
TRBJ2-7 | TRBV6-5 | ASMTEAPYEQY
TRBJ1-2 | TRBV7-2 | ASSLHRESGYT
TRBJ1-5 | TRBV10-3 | AIRGGTGDQPQH
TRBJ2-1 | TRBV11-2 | ASSPILAGGNEQF
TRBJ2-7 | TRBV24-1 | ATSDPGTGGYEQY
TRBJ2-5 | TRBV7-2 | ASSPDRGGGTQY
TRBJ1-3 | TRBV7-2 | ASSLAGGADTIY
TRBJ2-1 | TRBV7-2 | ASRPMTSGEYNEQF
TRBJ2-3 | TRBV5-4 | ASSTSGGAADTQY
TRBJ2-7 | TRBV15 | ATSRDFPSRNDYEQY
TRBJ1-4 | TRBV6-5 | ASSRTGGEFEKLF
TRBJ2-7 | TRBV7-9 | ASSLTGSPTYEQY
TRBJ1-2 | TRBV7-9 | ASSSGTVFQPYGYT
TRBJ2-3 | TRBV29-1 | SGDRGGTDTQY
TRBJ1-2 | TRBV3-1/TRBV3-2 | ASSRNRDGYT
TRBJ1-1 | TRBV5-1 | ASSITGSGTEAF
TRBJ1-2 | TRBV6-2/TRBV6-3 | ASSYSATDNYGYT
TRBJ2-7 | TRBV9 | ASSVETGALFHEQY
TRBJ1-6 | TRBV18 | ASSPRSSYNSPLH
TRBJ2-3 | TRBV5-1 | ASSYTTGASTDTQY
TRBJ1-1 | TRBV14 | ASSLQGATEAF
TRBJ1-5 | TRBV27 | ATRGGPRAQPQH
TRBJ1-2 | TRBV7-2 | ASSPEGGPYGYT
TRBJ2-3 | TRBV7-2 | ASSSRLTDTQY
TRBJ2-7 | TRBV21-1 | ASPKGQHRDSAYEQY
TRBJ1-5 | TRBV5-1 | ASSLGDGQGGGKQH
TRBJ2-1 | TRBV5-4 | ASSLPTRGRNYNEQF
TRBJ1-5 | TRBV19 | ASSRDRSNQPQH
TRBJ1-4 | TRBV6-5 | ASSTDRPNEKLF
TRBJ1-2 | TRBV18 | ASSPQRTEYGYT
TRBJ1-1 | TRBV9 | ASSVEDRDTEAF
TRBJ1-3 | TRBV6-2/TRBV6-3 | ASSYSRGGGNTIY